The T cell receptor (beta chain) under discussion was sequenced for a study of blood T cell repertoires in COVID-19. Overall study: The cDNA or gDNA used as material had been derived from T cells, B-cell-depleted T cells, or PBMCs.

In this sample, this clone turned up a few times. In the original analysis: Reference gene primer amplification gave nucleated cell count estimates. Clones were sequenced by immunoSEQ multiplex PCR, and TCRdb holds only the in-frame ones, with some missing. D and trimming come from the DNA, and the V and J calls and clone size come from that table. This sample has approximately 100,000 clones, with about four fifths found just once. Sequenced: peripheral blood. The clonotype was recovered from an older woman with acute or convalescent COVID-19.

CDR3 DNA: TGTGCCAGCAGCTCTCCGGGACATAGCACAGATACGCAGTATTTT. Amino acid sequence: CASSSPGHSTDTQYF. This chain connects TRBV5-6 to TRBJ2-3; a weak D match, TRBD1 (6 bases). The germline CDR1 and CDR2 sequences are SGHDT and YYEEEE. Trimming took off 3 bases at V and 0 bases at J, with 11 bases between the two ends. CDR3 length: 15 amino acids.